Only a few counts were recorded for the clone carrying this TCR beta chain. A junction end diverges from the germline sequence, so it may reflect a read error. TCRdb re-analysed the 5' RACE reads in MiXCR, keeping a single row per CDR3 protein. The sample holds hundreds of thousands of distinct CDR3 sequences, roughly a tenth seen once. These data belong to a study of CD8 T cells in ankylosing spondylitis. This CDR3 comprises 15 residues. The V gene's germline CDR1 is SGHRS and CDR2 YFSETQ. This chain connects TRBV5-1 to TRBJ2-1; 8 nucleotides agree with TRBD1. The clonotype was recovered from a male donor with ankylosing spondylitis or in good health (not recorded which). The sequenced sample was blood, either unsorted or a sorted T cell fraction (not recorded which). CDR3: CASSSDRGSSNEQFF. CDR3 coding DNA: TGCGCCAGCAGCTCCGACAGGGGTTCCTCCAATGAGCAGTTCTTC.